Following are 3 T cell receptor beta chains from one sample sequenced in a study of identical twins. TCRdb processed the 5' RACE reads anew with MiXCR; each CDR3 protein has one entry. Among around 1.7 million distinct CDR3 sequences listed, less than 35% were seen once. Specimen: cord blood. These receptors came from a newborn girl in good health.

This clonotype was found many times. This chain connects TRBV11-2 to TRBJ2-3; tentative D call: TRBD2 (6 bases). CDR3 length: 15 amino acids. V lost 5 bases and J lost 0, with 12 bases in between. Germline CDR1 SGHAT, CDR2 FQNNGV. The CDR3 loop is CASSKSGPSTDTQYF. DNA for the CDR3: TGTGCCAGCAGCAAGAGCGGGCCCAGCACAGATACGCAGTATTTT.

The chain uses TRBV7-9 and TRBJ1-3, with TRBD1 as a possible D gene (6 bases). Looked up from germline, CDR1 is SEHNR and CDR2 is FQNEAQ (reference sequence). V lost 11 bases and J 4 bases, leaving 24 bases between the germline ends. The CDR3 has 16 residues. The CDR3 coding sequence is TGTGCCCAAACCGTTAGGGCAGGGGATACGGGAAACACCATATATTTT. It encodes CAQTVRAGDTGNTIYF. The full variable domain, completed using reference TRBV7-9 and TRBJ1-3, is DTGVSQNPRHKITKRGQNVTFRCDPISEHNRLYWYRQTLGQGPEFLTYFQNEAQLEKSRLLSDRFSAERPKGSFSTLEIQRTEQGDSAMYLCAQTVRAGDTGNTIYFGEGSWLTVV.

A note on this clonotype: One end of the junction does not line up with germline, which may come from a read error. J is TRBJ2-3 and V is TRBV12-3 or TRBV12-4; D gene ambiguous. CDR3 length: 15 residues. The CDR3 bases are TGTGCCAGCAGGGACGTGCGGCAAGACGCAGATACGCAATATTTT. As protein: CASRDVRQDADTQYF.